The TCR beta chain under discussion was sequenced for a study of EBV T-cell therapy then PD-1 blockade in nasopharyngeal carcinoma. Data came from immunoSEQ multiplex PCR; TCRdb stores just in-frame clones and leaves some out. Seen here are tens of thousands of clones, around 84% observed once, and the top ten hold roughly a third. Concerning this clone itself: Its target is unknown.

The length of the CDR3 is 16 residues. Germline V gene data show CDR1 as SEHNR and CDR2 as FQNEAQ (reference sequence). The V end lost 5 bases, the J end lost 0 bases, and 14 bases lay between the germline ends. Time point denoted: 266 days after commencement of treatment, after nivolumab therapy. Specified treatment: AdE1-LMPpoly-expanded autologous EBV-specific T-cell therapy followed by anti-PD-1 nivolumab. The chain joins TRBV7-9 to TRBJ1-3; D uncertain. This TCR was recovered from a man aged 40-50 years with nasopharyngeal carcinoma. The sequencing used CD8+ T cells from blood, collected around day 270 from a patient whose treatment included autologous EBV-specific T cells and nivolumab. The CDR3 here is CASSRTGGSSGNTIYF. The CDR3 region has the DNA TGTGCCAGCAGCAGAACTGGCGGGAGCTCTGGAAACACCATATATTTT.